A single sample gave rise to the 21 T cell receptor beta chains below, sequenced in a study of shared clonotypes between healthy human individuals. The table came from immunoSEQ multiplex PCR; TCRdb's copy has only in-frame clones and leaves some out. The sample has around 750,000 clones, roughly 70% seen once. The sequencing input was memory CD4+ T cells sorted from blood. The subset here: CD45RA-negative fraction. The source of these receptors is a woman aged 30 to 39 in good health.

J is TRBJ2-7 and V is TRBV9; the D gene is possibly TRBD2 (5 bases). Germline values: CDR1 SGDLS, CDR2 YYNGEE. This CDR3 has 14 residues. V dropped 1 base and J dropped 1 base, with 9 bases sitting between them. DNA of the CDR3: TGTGCCAGCAGCGTAATGGAGGAGTCCTACGAGCAGTACTTC. Protein sequence: CASSVMEESYEQYF.

The chain is built from TRBV13 and TRBJ2-7; 10 bases agree with TRBD2. The length of the CDR3 is 19 residues. Germline lookup yields CDR1 PRHDT and CDR2 FYEKMQ (reference sequence). Unmatched junction bases numbered 20, after V lost 3 bases and J lost 6 bases. CDR3 nucleotide sequence: TGTGCCAGCAGCTTCAGGGTCTACCCTAGCGGGAGTGTCCGGTTCGAGCAGTACTTC. Amino acids: CASSFRVYPSGSVRFEQYF.

The V and J genes are TRBV30 and TRBJ1-6; D uncertain. Germline V gene lookup returns CDR1 GTSNPN and CDR2 SVGIG (reference sequence). V was clipped by 0 bases and J by 0 bases, with 3 bases between them. The CDR3 covers 14 residues. The CDR3 protein is CAWSVSSYNSPLHF. In DNA form, the CDR3 reads TGTGCCTGGAGTGTAAGCTCCTATAATTCACCCCTCCACTTT.

The rearrangement uses TRBV27 and TRBJ2-7; 7 bases line up with TRBD2. The germline V gene has CDR1 MNHEY and CDR2 SMNVEV (reference sequence). CDR3 length: 14 amino acids. Germline trimming cut 5 bases from V and 2 bases from J; bases unmatched to any gene: 6. CDR3 residues: CASSPPGGTYEQYF. The CDR3 DNA is TGTGCCAGCAGTCCCCCCGGGGGGACCTACGAGCAGTACTTC.

This clone was observed once. This chain links TRBV7-8 with TRBJ2-2; perhaps TRBD1 as D (5 bases). CDR1 is SGHVS, CDR2 FQNEAQ, per germline. The CDR3 loop spans 16 amino acids. The V gene lost 5 bases and the J gene lost 4 bases, with 17 bases spanning the gap. The CDR3 DNA reads TGTGCCAGCAGCGCGGCGGCGAGTAGGGGCACCGGGGAGCTGTTTTTT. Protein product: CASSAAASRGTGELFF. The whole variable domain, remainder taken from reference TRBV7-8 and TRBJ2-2, is GAGVSQSPRYKVAKRGQDVALRCDPISGHVSLFWYQQALGQGPEFLTYFQNEAQLDKSGLPSDRFFAERPEGSVSTLKIQRTQQEDSAVYLCASSAAASRGTGELFFGEGSRLTVL.

For this clone: The sample holds other DNA sequences that translate to the same CDR3. This rearrangement joins TRBV11-2 to TRBJ2-2; TRBD2 matches 10 bases. V was clipped by 5 bases and J by 2 bases; unmatched bases: 5. Germline CDR1 is SGHAT and CDR2 is FQNNGV. CDR3 length: 16 amino acids. The CDR3 DNA sequence: TGTGCCAGCAGCCTATTAGCGGGAGGCAACACCGGGGAGCTGTTTTTT. The encoded protein is CASSLLAGGNTGELFF.

J is TRBJ2-2 and V is TRBV18; 7 nucleotides line up with TRBD2. V lost 8 bases to trimming and J lost 0 bases; unmatched junction nucleotides: 6. From germline, CDR1 is KGHSH and CDR2 LQKENI. This CDR3 spans 15 amino acids. CDR3 residues: CASPLGGTNTGELFF. The DNA for the CDR3 is TGTGCCAGCCCCCTGGGAGGGACGAACACCGGGGAGCTGTTTTTT.

This chain joins TRBV6-6 and TRBJ2-1, with D perhaps matching TRBD2 (6 bases). Germline V gene lookup returns CDR1 MNHNY and CDR2 SVGAGI (reference sequence). V was shortened by 6 bases and J by 7 bases, with 19 bases between the two germline ends. The CDR3 is 15 residues long. For the CDR3, the DNA is TGTGCCAGCAGGGGAACGGAACGGGAGAGGAATGAGCAGTTCTTC. Translated, it gives CASRGTERERNEQFF.

A remark on this clone: A read error is likely here: a far larger clone is one base away. The gene calls are TRBV11-2 and TRBJ2-1; D possibly corresponds to TRBD2 (6 bases). V lost 1 base, J lost 3 bases, and 7 bases lay in between. The CDR3 sequence is 14 residues long. The germline gives CDR1 SGHAT, CDR2 FQNNGV. The DNA of the CDR3 is TGTGCCAGCAGCTTAGCGGGAGTCTACAATGAGCAGTTCTTC. It yields the protein CASSLAGVYNEQFF.

This chain connects TRBV29-1 to TRBJ1-5, with 7 bases matching TRBD1. Germline assignment: CDR1 SQVTM and CDR2 ANQGSEA. The CDR3 is made up of 13 amino acids. After removal of 5 bases from V and 6 bases from J, the junction contained 7 bases not matched to a gene. The CDR3, as DNA: TGCAGCGTTCGGGCAGGGGGAAGTCAGCCCCAGCATTTT. It is translated as CSVRAGGSQPQHF.

This chain links TRBV6-6 with TRBJ1-5; possibly TRBD1 for D (5 bases). CDR1 is MNHNY, CDR2 SVGAGI, per germline (reference sequence). The CDR3 has 14 amino acids. V lost 0 bases and J 6 bases, leaving 9 bases between the germline ends. The CDR3, as DNA: TGTGCCAGCAGTTACTCCAGGGAGCCTCAGCCCCAGCATTTT. Protein sequence: CASSYSREPQPQHF.

This clone has just a few counts. This chain uses TRBV5-1 with TRBJ2-3, with TRBD2 identical over 8 bases. J lost 4 bases, V lost 3 bases, and 7 bases had no gene match. There are 15 residues in the CDR3. CDR1 SGHRS and CDR2 YFSETQ come from the germline V gene. For the CDR3, the DNA is TGCGCCAGCAGCTACGGACTAGCAGATTCAGATACGCAGTATTTT. It encodes CASSYGLADSDTQYF.

This clone was seen at least ten times. The rearrangement uses TRBV7-2 and TRBJ2-3; D not certain. The CDR3 contains 14 residues. V lost 3 bases to trimming and J lost 4 bases, with 11 bases between them. The V gene's germline CDR1 is SGHTA and CDR2 FQGNSA. This chain's CDR3 is CASSLFQAPDTQYF. The CDR3 region has the DNA TGTGCCAGCAGCTTGTTTCAAGCCCCAGATACGCAGTATTTT.

With respect to this clone: The same CDR3 also results from other DNA sequences found in this sample. V gene TRBV7-2 combines with J gene TRBJ1-1; D is uncertain. This CDR3 comprises 13 residues. V lost 5 bases, J lost 1 base, and 8 bases lay in between. Per germline, CDR1 SGHTA and CDR2 FQGNSA. This CDR3 is CASSHDRNTEAFF. CDR3 in DNA: TGTGCCAGCAGCCATGATCGGAACACTGAAGCTTTCTTT.

This sequence joins TRBV30 and TRBJ2-5, with D perhaps matching TRBD1 (6 bases). CDR1 is GTSNPN, CDR2 SVGIG, per germline (reference sequence). There are 14 residues in the CDR3. Trimming pared 3 bases from V and 5 bases from J, leaving 16 bases between. The CDR3 sequence is CAWRTKGVMETQYF. Here the CDR3 DNA reads TGTGCCTGGAGGACGAAGGGGGTGATGGAGACCCAGTACTTC.

V and J are TRBV13 and TRBJ2-1; weak D call: TRBD2 (6 bases). This CDR3 comprises 15 residues. Germline loops: CDR1 PRHDT, CDR2 FYEKMQ (reference sequence). V lost 3 bases and J lost 5, with 14 bases in between. CDR3 region: CASSFRLAKNNEQFF. In nucleotides, the CDR3 is TGTGCCAGCAGCTTTAGGCTAGCGAAAAACAATGAGCAGTTCTTC.

This rearrangement joins TRBV11-1 to TRBJ2-1, with a tentative D call TRBD2 (5 bases). Trimming shortened V by 0 bases and J by 0 bases, and 9 bases separated the two germline ends. CDR1 is SGHAT and CDR2 is FQDESV in the germline V gene (reference sequence). CDR3 length: 16 residues. The chain's CDR3 is CASSLAPGSSYNEQFF. The CDR3 DNA is TGTGCCAGCAGCTTAGCGCCGGGAAGCTCCTACAATGAGCAGTTCTTC.

The count of this clone is one. The rearrangement links TRBV30 to TRBJ1-6; D is perhaps TRBD1 (6 bases). Deletions cut 2 bases from V and 1 base from J, with 9 bases between. CDR1 and CDR2 from the germline V gene are GTSNPN and SVGIG (reference sequence). CDR3 length equals 15 residues. The CDR3 sequence is CAWSTGTSYNSPLHF. The CDR3 DNA follows: TGTGCCTGGAGTACAGGGACGTCCTATAATTCACCCCTCCACTTT. Using reference TRBV30 and TRBJ1-6 for the parts outside the CDR3, the full variable domain is SQTIHQWPATLVQPVGSPLSLECTVEGTSNPNLYWYRQAAGRGLQLLFYSVGIGQISSEVPQNLSASRPQDRQFILSSKKLLLSDSGFYLCAWSTGTSYNSPLHFGNGTRLTVT.

This chain connects TRBV2 to TRBJ1-5; TRBD1 is a possible D gene (5 bases). The CDR3 is made up of 14 amino acids. Germline CDR1 reads SNHLY; CDR2 reads FYNNEI. Deletions cut 8 bases from V and 1 base from J, with 12 bases between. This chain's CDR3 is CASGGPDSNQPQHF. In DNA form, the CDR3 reads TGTGCCAGCGGGGGTCCGGACAGCAATCAGCCCCAGCATTTT.

As concerns this clone: The same CDR3 is also encoded by other DNA sequences in this sample. The chain joins TRBV30 to TRBJ1-2; D is ambiguous. This CDR3 comprises 13 residues. Germline CDR1 is GTSNPN and CDR2 is SVGIG (reference sequence). V lost 4 bases and J lost 2, with 11 bases in between. The CDR3 here is CAWTTFGNYGYTF. CDR3 in DNA: TGTGCCTGGACCACATTTGGGAACTATGGCTACACCTTC.

This chain joins TRBV5-4 and TRBJ2-1; 8 bases match TRBD1. Germline CDR1 is SGHNT and CDR2 is YYREEE (reference sequence). V lost 3 bases, J lost 4 bases, and 15 bases stayed unmatched. The CDR3 runs to 18 residues. This CDR3 is CASSSDRASWSAYNEQFF. The CDR3 bases are TGTGCCAGCAGCTCGGACAGGGCGTCATGGTCGGCTTACAATGAGCAGTTCTTC.